One and the same sample provided the 30 T cell receptor beta chains below, sequenced in a study of shared clonotypes between healthy human individuals. The protocol was immunoSEQ multiplex PCR, while the TCRdb copy is restricted to in-frame clones and leaves out a portion. The sample has 400,000 to 600,000 clones; roughly 83% are singletons. Sequencing used PBMCs. All receptors come from a woman between 40 and 55 years old in good health. Some clones in this sample may be carry-over from other donors' samples.

The rearrangement uses TRBV5-4 and TRBJ2-2; D unclear. CDR3 length: 14 amino acids. Trimming left V 2 bases short and J 6 bases short, with 11 bases between. CDR1 and CDR2 from the germline V gene are SGHNT and YYREEE (reference sequence). DNA for the CDR3: TGTGCCAGCAGCTTCTATGGTAGGGCCGGGGAGCTGTTTTTT. It translates to CASSFYGRAGELFF.

A note on this clone: Other DNA sequences in this sample translate to the same CDR3. The chain recombines TRBV19 with TRBJ2-1; TRBD2 might be the D (6 bases). This CDR3 contains 13 residues. The germline V gene encodes CDR1 LNHDA and CDR2 SQIVND (reference sequence). V shed 4 bases and J shed 7 bases, with 11 bases lying between them. As DNA, the CDR3 is TGTGCCAGTAGTAATCCTGGGGGGAATGAGCAGTTCTTC. Translation gives CASSNPGGNEQFF.

This clone has only a few counts. Other nucleotide sequences in the sample specify the same CDR3. V usage is TRBV5-1 and J usage is TRBJ2-5; 11 bases agree with TRBD2. CDR3 length equals 15 residues. Germline V gives CDR1 SGHRS, CDR2 YFSETQ. V was clipped by 3 bases and J by 4 bases; unmatched bases: 5. The CDR3 DNA sequence: TGCGCCAGCAGCTCCACTAGCGGGAGCGGAGAGACCCAGTACTTC. It yields the protein CASSSTSGSGETQYF.

The V and J genes are TRBV4-3 and TRBJ2-5; D is perhaps TRBD1 or TRBD2 (5 bases each). Trimming removed 4 bases at V and 4 bases at J, with 16 bases between. The CDR3 is 15 amino acids. Germline assignment: CDR1 LGHNA and CDR2 YSLEER. CDR3 sequence: CASSRTRGMGETQYF. For the CDR3, the DNA is TGCGCCAGCAGCCGGACGAGGGGCATGGGAGAGACCCAGTACTTC.

The J gene is TRBJ2-2, the V gene TRBV6-5; tentative D call: TRBD1 (5 bases). Germline V gives CDR1 MNHEY, CDR2 SVGAGI. The CDR3 runs 14 residues. V was pared by 4 bases and J by 2 bases, with 8 bases between. The CDR3 nucleotides read TGTGCCAGCAGTTCTACAGGAAACACCGGGGAGCTGTTTTTT. Protein product: CASSSTGNTGELFF.

This clone occurred a few times. The chain has TRBV7-7 and TRBJ2-7; TRBD2 matches at 13 bases. This CDR3 contains 13 residues. Germline CDR1 and CDR2: SSHAT and FNYEAQ (reference sequence). V gave up 4 bases and J gave up 7 bases; unmatched junction bases: 1. CDR3 bases: TGTGCCAGCAGCTGGGGACTAGCGGGAGAGCAGTACTTC. It encodes CASSWGLAGEQYF.

The chain employs TRBV7-9 and TRBJ2-1; D call uncertain. Germline V CDR1 and CDR2: SEHNR, FQNEAQ (reference sequence). V lost 8 bases to trimming and J lost 0 bases, with 8 bases between them. This CDR3 region has 13 residues. The CDR3 DNA is TGTGCCAGCGCCTGGAACTCCTACAATGAGCAGTTCTTC. Its translation: CASAWNSYNEQFF.

The V and J genes are TRBV2 and TRBJ1-1, with D possibly TRBD1 on 5 matching bases. The CDR3 has 12 amino acids. V was pared by 8 bases and J by 11 bases, with 18 bases between. Germline V gene sequence: CDR1 SNHLY, CDR2 FYNNEI. The CDR3: CASGRLGVYAFF. The CDR3 bases are TGTGCCAGCGGGCGTTTGGGGGTTTACGCTTTCTTT. Drawing the rest from reference TRBV2 and TRBJ1-1, the complete variable domain is EPEVTQTPSHQVTQMGQEVILRCVPISNHLYFYWYRQILGQKVEFLVSFYNNEISEKSEIFDDQFSVERPDGSNFTLKIRSTKLEDSAMYFCASGRLGVYAFFGQGTRLTVV.

The DNA for the CDR3 is TGTGCCAGCAGATCATCGGGTGGGCGTAAACTGTTTTTT. It codes for CASRSSGGRKLFF. The chain joins TRBV11-3 to TRBJ1-4; D gene uncertain. The V end was cut by 6 bases, the J end by 11 bases, with 16 bases between. The CDR3 runs to 13 residues. Germline V gene data show CDR1 as SGHNT and CDR2 as YENEEA.

The rearrangement uses TRBV7-8 and TRBJ2-7, with TRBD2 matching 7 bases. Trimming took 2 bases from V and 2 from J; bases not matched to a gene: 9. The germline V gene has CDR1 SGHVS and CDR2 FQNEAQ. The CDR3 extends over 16 amino acids. CDR3 amino acids: CASSLHSGARPYEQYF. The CDR3 bases are TGTGCCAGCAGCTTACACAGCGGGGCGCGTCCCTACGAGCAGTACTTC.

This clone was found a few times. The rearrangement joins TRBV9 to TRBJ2-7; 11 bases align to TRBD2. Germline CDR1 is SGDLS and CDR2 is YYNGEE. The junction had 5 bases not matched to a gene; V was cut back by 2 bases and J by 4 bases. This CDR3 comprises 15 residues. The CDR3 sequence: CASSVTSGSLYEQYF. The CDR3 bases are TGTGCCAGCAGCGTTACTAGCGGGAGTCTGTACGAGCAGTACTTC.

This chain uses TRBV5-1 with TRBJ2-1, with D possibly being TRBD1 or TRBD2 (5 bases each). Germline V gene lookup returns CDR1 SGHRS and CDR2 YFSETQ. Trimming left V 2 bases short and J 0 bases short, with 12 bases between. This CDR3 is 16 amino acids long. The chain's CDR3 is CASSFRAGSSYNEQFF. Written as DNA, the CDR3 is TGCGCCAGCAGCTTTCGGGCAGGGAGCTCCTACAATGAGCAGTTCTTC.

The CDR3, as DNA: TGTGCCAGCAGTCCCGGGACGGTCAATGGCTACACCTTC. Its protein product is CASSPGTVNGYTF. This chain uses TRBV7-2 with TRBJ1-2, with D possibly TRBD1 on 5 matching bases. Trimming removed 6 bases from V and 6 bases from J, with 14 bases in between. Per germline, CDR1 SGHTA and CDR2 FQGNSA. This CDR3 contains 13 residues.

The chain's CDR3 is CASSRNRDTEAFF. The CDR3 DNA follows: TGTGCCAGCAGCCGCAACAGGGACACTGAAGCTTTCTTT. This chain uses TRBV11-3 with TRBJ1-1, with a possible D match to TRBD1 (6 bases). V was cut by 5 bases and J by 3 bases, with 10 bases left in between. The CDR3 length is 13 residues. Germline assignment: CDR1 SGHNT and CDR2 YENEEA.

V is TRBV19 and J is TRBJ2-5, with TRBD2 identical over 8 bases. This CDR3 spans 16 amino acids. Per the germline V gene, CDR1 is LNHDA and CDR2 is SQIVND (reference sequence). Germline trimming cut 3 bases from V and 2 bases from J; bases unmatched to any gene: 8. The CDR3 DNA is TGTGCCAGTAGTATCTCAAGCGGGAGAAGGCAAGAGACCCAGTACTTC. It yields the protein CASSISSGRRQETQYF.

This rearrangement joins TRBV7-6 to TRBJ2-7; D gene uncertain. V shed 1 base and J shed 1 base, with 8 bases lying between them. CDR1 SGHVS and CDR2 FNYEAQ come from the germline V gene. The CDR3 is 14 amino acids. The CDR3 spells CASSLGATSYEQYF. In DNA, the CDR3 is TGTGCCAGCAGCTTAGGCGCCACGTCCTACGAGCAGTACTTC.

As to this clone: Compared with germline, one end of the junction differs, possibly owing to a read error. The chain combines TRBV5-4 with TRBJ2-5; 7 bases map to TRBD1. This CDR3 spans 15 amino acids. Germline V gene lookup returns CDR1 SGHNT and CDR2 YYREEE (reference sequence). Written as DNA, the CDR3 is TGCGCCAGCAGCCAAGATAAGACAGGGCAAGAGACCCAGTACTTC. Its translation is CASSQDKTGQETQYF.

The chain combines TRBV11-1 with TRBJ1-1; D unclear. The length of the CDR3 is 14 residues. CDR1 and CDR2 from the germline V gene are SGHAT and FQDESV (reference sequence). Trimming took 5 bases from V and 4 from J, leaving 14 bases between them. The CDR3 nucleotides read TGTGCCAGCAGCACGTACAGAGGAATCACTGAAGCTTTCTTT. Residues: CASSTYRGITEAFF.

The genes are TRBV5-4 and TRBJ1-6; D unresolved. In germline, CDR1 is SGHNT, CDR2 YYREEE (reference sequence). The CDR3 is 16 residues long. V dropped 2 bases and J dropped 0 bases, with 9 bases sitting between them. As DNA, the CDR3 is TGTGCCAGCAGCTTAGACCCAAGCTCCTATAATTCACCCCTCCACTTT. Its protein is CASSLDPSSYNSPLHF.

The chain employs TRBV5-1 and TRBJ2-1; D may be TRBD2 (6 bases). Germline V gives CDR1 SGHRS, CDR2 YFSETQ. The length of the CDR3 is 17 residues. V was pared by 2 bases and J by 0 bases, with 15 bases between. CDR3 nucleotides: TGCGCCAGCAGCTTACTAGCTTCCGGAAGCTCCTACAATGAGCAGTTCTTC. Encoded protein: CASSLLASGSSYNEQFF.

The rearrangement links TRBV7-9 to TRBJ2-7; D may be TRBD1 (5 bases). Trimming removed 0 bases at V and 3 bases at J, with 21 bases between. The CDR3 has 18 amino acids. Germline values: CDR1 SEHNR, CDR2 FQNEAQ (reference sequence). The CDR3 protein is CASSLARAGPSSSYEQYF. CDR3 bases: TGTGCCAGCAGCTTAGCGCGTGCAGGGCCATCTTCCAGCTACGAGCAGTACTTC.

V and J are TRBV30 and TRBJ1-5; D ambiguous. Germline V gene data show CDR1 as GTSNPN and CDR2 as SVGIG (reference sequence). Trimming left V 1 base short and J 6 bases short, with 19 bases between. The CDR3 length is 16 residues. DNA for the CDR3: TGTGCCTGGAGTGCCCAAGTTTACGAGATGAGTCAGCCCCAGCATTTT. It yields the protein CAWSAQVYEMSQPQHF. Complete variable domain (other parts from reference TRBV30 and TRBJ1-5): SQTIHQWPATLVQPVGSPLSLECTVEGTSNPNLYWYRQAAGRGLQLLFYSVGIGQISSEVPQNLSASRPQDRQFILSSKKLLLSDSGFYLCAWSAQVYEMSQPQHFGDGTRLSIL.

V usage is TRBV30 and J usage is TRBJ1-4; 9 nucleotides match TRBD1. The V segment lost 5 bases and the J segment 7 bases; nucleotides outside the gene matches: 8. CDR3 size: 14 residues. Germline V gives CDR1 GTSNPN, CDR2 SVGIG (reference sequence). The CDR3 nucleotides read TGTGCCTGGTCGCCGGGACAGGGCTTTGAAAAACTGTTTTTT. Translation: CAWSPGQGFEKLFF.

V and J are TRBV5-4 and TRBJ2-3; TRBD2 agrees at 12 bases. Germline values: CDR1 SGHNT, CDR2 YYREEE (reference sequence). There are 16 residues in the CDR3. V gave up 3 bases and J gave up 3 bases; unmatched junction bases: 5. In DNA, the CDR3 is TGTGCCAGCAGCTCTAGACTAGCGGGAGTAACAGATACGCAGTATTTT. It specifies CASSSRLAGVTDTQYF.

V gene TRBV11-3 combines with J gene TRBJ2-1; TRBD1 agrees at 8 bases. CDR1 is SGHNT, CDR2 YENEEA, per germline. V was clipped by 0 bases and J by 5 bases; unmatched bases: 6. The CDR3 contains 16 residues. CDR3 DNA: TGTGCCAGCAGCTTAGATGGTGGGACAGGCAACAATGAGCAGTTCTTC. Its protein is CASSLDGGTGNNEQFF.

This chain uses TRBV30 with TRBJ2-1; 10 bases align to TRBD2. This CDR3 is 14 amino acids long. The J segment lost 3 bases and the V segment lost 8 bases, leaving 7 bases of the junction unmatched. Germline CDR1 and CDR2: GTSNPN and SVGIG (reference sequence). The CDR3 loop reads CAIGLADIYNEQFF. The CDR3 coding sequence is TGTGCCATCGGACTAGCGGACATCTACAATGAGCAGTTCTTC.

The chain joins TRBV6-1 to TRBJ2-7, with 10 bases that match TRBD1. V lost 7 bases and J lost 3; bases outside the gene matches: 3. Germline CDR1 reads MNHNS; CDR2 reads SASEGT. This CDR3 comprises 13 residues. CDR3 bases: TGTGCCAGCAAGACAGGGGGCCACTACGAGCAGTACTTC. Its translation: CASKTGGHYEQYF.

In this sample, this clone turned up once. The gene calls are TRBV7-2 and TRBJ2-1, with TRBD1 matching 9 bases. Trimming took 5 bases from V and 8 from J; bases not matched to a gene: 4. Germline-derived CDR1 and CDR2 are SGHTA and FQGNSA. This CDR3 is built from 13 residues. The CDR3: CASSVRTGDEQFF. In nucleotides, the CDR3 is TGTGCCAGCAGCGTGAGGACAGGGGATGAGCAGTTCTTC.

Only a few counts were recorded for this clone. The chain recombines TRBV28 with TRBJ2-7; 8 bases agree with TRBD2. Germline loops: CDR1 MDHEN, CDR2 SYDVKM. The CDR3 loop spans 14 amino acids. Trimming cost V 10 bases and J 1 base; bases outside gene matches: 9. For the CDR3, the DNA is TGTGCCACCGGGGGCCTAGCGGGTTCCTACGAGCAGTACTTC. Amino acid sequence: CATGGLAGSYEQYF.

This clone has a handful of counts. The V gene is TRBV5-1, the J gene TRBJ2-7; maybe TRBD1 (5 bases). V was pared by 0 bases and J by 7 bases, with 17 bases between. CDR3 length: 15 amino acids. Germline V gene lookup returns CDR1 SGHRS and CDR2 YFSETQ. The CDR3 sequence is CASSLVAGSQGEQYF. In DNA, the CDR3 is TGCGCCAGCAGCTTGGTTGCCGGATCCCAGGGTGAGCAGTACTTC. Together with reference TRBV5-1 and TRBJ2-7, the CDR3 gives the full variable domain: KAGVTQTPRYLIKTRGQQVTLSCSPISGHRSVSWYQQTPGQGLQFLFEYFSETQRNKGNFPGRFSGRQFSNSRSEMNVSTLELGDSALYLCASSLVAGSQGEQYFGPGTRLTVT.